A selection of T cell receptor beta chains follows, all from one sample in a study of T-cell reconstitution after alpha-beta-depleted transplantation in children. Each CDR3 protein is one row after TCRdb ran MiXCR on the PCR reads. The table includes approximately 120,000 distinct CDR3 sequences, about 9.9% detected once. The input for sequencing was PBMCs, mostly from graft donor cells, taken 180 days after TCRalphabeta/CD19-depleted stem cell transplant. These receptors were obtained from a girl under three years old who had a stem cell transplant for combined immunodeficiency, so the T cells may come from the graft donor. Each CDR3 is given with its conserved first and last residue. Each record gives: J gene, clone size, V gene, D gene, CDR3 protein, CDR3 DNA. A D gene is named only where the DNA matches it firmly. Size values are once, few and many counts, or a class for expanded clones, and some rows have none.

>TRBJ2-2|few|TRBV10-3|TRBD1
CAIRQGTGELFF
TGTGCCATCAGACAGGGGACCGGGGAGCTGTTTTTT
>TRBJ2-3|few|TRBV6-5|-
CASSYGTYLEDTDTQYF
TGTGCCAGCAGTTACGGGACGTATCTAGAAGACACAGATACGCAGTATTTT
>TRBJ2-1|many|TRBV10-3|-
CAISESVADEQFF
TGTGCCATCAGTGAGTCGGTTGCGGATGAGCAGTTCTTC
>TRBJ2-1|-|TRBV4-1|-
CASSPPDSYNEQFF
TGCGCCAGCAGCCCTCCGGACAGCTACAATGAGCAGTTCTTC
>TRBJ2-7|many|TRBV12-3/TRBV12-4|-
CASSFYWGSGYEQYF
TGTGCCAGCAGTTTCTATTGGGGTTCGGGCTACGAGCAGTACTTC
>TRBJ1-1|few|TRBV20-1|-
CSASWGAMNTEAFF
TGCAGTGCTAGTTGGGGGGCGATGAACACTGAAGCTTTCTTT
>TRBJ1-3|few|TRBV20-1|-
CSARDQPARLSSGNTIYF
TGCAGTGCTAGAGACCAGCCGGCCCGTTTGAGCTCTGGAAACACCATATATTTT
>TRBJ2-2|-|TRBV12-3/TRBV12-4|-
CASSLNRVNTGELFF
TGTGCCAGCAGTTTGAACAGGGTCAACACCGGGGAGCTGTTTTTT
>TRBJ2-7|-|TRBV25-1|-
CASRGHGNYEQYF
TGTGCCAGCAGGGGACATGGCAACTACGAGCAGTACTTC
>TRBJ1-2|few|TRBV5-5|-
CASSLAHVYGYTF
TGTGCCAGCAGCTTGGCTCACGTATATGGCTACACCTTC
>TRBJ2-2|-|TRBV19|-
CASSRLLAGELFF
TGTGCCAGTAGTAGGCTGTTGGCCGGGGAGCTGTTTTTT
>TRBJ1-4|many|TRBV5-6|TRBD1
CASSFPGQGAGKLFF
TGTGCCAGCAGCTTTCCGGGACAGGGGGCCGGAAAACTGTTTTTT
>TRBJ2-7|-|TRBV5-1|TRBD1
CASSLRWQGAYEQYF
TGCGCCAGCAGCTTGAGGTGGCAGGGGGCCTACGAGCAGTACTTC
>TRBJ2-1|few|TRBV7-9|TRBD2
CASSRTSGASYNEQFF
TGTGCCAGCAGCCGAACTAGCGGGGCCTCCTACAATGAGCAGTTCTTC
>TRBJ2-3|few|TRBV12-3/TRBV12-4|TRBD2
CASLPGLAVDTDTQYF
TGTGCCAGCCTTCCGGGACTAGCGGTGGACACAGATACGCAGTATTTT
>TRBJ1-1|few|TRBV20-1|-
CSASGERRNTEAFF
TGCAGTGCTAGTGGCGAGAGGCGAAACACTGAAGCTTTCTTT
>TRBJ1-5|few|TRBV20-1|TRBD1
CSASQTGVGNQPQHF
TGCAGTGCTAGTCAAACAGGGGTTGGGAATCAGCCCCAGCATTTT
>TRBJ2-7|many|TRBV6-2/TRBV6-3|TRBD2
CASSPRTSGGPYEQYF
TGTGCCAGCAGCCCAAGGACTAGCGGGGGCCCCTACGAGCAGTACTTC
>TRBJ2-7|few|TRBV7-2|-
CASSLATGAQAPEQYF
TGTGCCAGCAGCTTAGCGACAGGCGCTCAGGCTCCCGAGCAGTACTTC
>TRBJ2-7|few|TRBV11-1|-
CASSLVGGNHEQYF
TGTGCCAGCAGCTTAGTTGGGGGTAACCACGAGCAGTACTTC
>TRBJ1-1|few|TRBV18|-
CASSPRGPNTEAFF
TGTGCCAGCTCACCACGGGGGCCCAACACTGAAGCTTTCTTT
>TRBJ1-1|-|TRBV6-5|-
CASSYGTSMNTEAFF
TGTGCCAGCAGTTACGGGACGAGCATGAACACTGAAGCTTTCTTT
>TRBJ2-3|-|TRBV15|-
CATSRAYRDTQYF
TGTGCCACCAGCAGAGCGTATCGAGATACGCAGTATTTT
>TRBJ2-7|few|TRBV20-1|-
CSARGFDEQYF
TGCAGTGCTAGAGGGTTCGACGAGCAGTACTTC
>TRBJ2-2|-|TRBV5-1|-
CASSIAGPVKVYDTGELFF
TGCGCCAGCAGCATCGCAGGGCCCGTTAAAGTCTACGACACCGGGGAGCTGTTTTTT
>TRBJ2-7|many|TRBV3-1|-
CASSQTGTYEQYF
TGTGCCAGCAGCCAAACAGGGACCTACGAGCAGTACTTC
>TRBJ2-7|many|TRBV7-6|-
CASSRVGPYEQYF
TGTGCCAGCAGCCGTGTTGGACCCTACGAGCAGTACTTC
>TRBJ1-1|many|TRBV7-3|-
CASRRQPNTEAFF
TGTGCCAGCAGGCGGCAGCCGAACACTGAAGCTTTCTTT
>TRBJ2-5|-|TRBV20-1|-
CSARDLQGWQETQYF
TGCAGTGCTAGAGACCTTCAGGGTTGGCAAGAGACCCAGTACTTC
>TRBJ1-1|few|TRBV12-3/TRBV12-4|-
CASSFNLNTEAFF
TGTGCCAGCAGTTTCAACTTGAACACTGAAGCTTTCTTT
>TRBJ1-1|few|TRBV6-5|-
CASSRGDTEAFF
TGTGCCAGCAGTCGGGGCGACACTGAAGCTTTCTTT
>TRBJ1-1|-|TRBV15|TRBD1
CATSRTGGAGTEAFF
TGTGCCACCAGCAGGACAGGGGGTGCTGGCACTGAAGCTTTCTTT
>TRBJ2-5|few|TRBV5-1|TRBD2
CASSLQKKLAHQETQYF
TGCGCCAGCAGCTTGCAGAAGAAACTAGCGCACCAAGAGACCCAGTACTTC
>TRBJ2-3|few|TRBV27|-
CASRWFNRPDTQYF
TGTGCCAGCAGGTGGTTCAACCGGCCAGATACGCAGTATTTT
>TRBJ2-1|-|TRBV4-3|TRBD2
CASSQGLASYNEQFF
TGCGCCAGCAGCCAGGGACTAGCTTCTTACAATGAGCAGTTCTTC
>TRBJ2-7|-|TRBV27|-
CASSLAGGVNEQYF
TGTGCCAGCAGTTTAGCCGGGGGAGTCAACGAGCAGTACTTC
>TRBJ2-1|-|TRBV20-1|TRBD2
CSAVGTSGFYEQFF
TGCAGTGCGGTCGGGACTAGCGGTTTCTATGAGCAGTTCTTC
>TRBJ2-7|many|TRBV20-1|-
CSASFGEEQYF
TGCAGTGCTAGTTTCGGGGAGGAGCAGTACTTC
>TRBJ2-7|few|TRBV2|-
CASSVPGSYEQYF
TGTGCCAGCAGTGTGCCAGGGTCCTACGAGCAGTACTTC
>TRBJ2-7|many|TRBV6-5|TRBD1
CASSSPGQGRHEQYF
TGTGCCAGCAGTTCGCCGGGACAGGGGAGGCACGAGCAGTACTTC
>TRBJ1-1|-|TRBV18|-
CASSPQGGDTEAFF
TGTGCCAGCTCACCCCAGGGTGGTGACACTGAAGCTTTCTTT
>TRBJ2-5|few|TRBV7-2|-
CASSPRGWETQYF
TGTGCCAGCAGCCCACGGGGATGGGAGACCCAGTACTTC
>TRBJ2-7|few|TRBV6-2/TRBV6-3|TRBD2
CASSYWRTSGKVRAQYF
TGTGCCAGCAGTTACTGGCGGACTAGCGGGAAGGTTCGCGCGCAGTACTTC
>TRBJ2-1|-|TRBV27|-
CASSLSVPTYNEQFF
TGTGCCAGCAGTTTATCGGTCCCTACCTACAATGAGCAGTTCTTC
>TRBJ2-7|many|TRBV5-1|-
CASSLGGATRGNEQYF
TGCGCCAGCAGCTTAGGAGGGGCGACTCGAGGGAACGAGCAGTACTTC
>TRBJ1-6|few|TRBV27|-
CASSLLGSYNSPLHF
TGTGCCAGCAGTTTATTGGGGTCCTATAATTCACCCCTCCACTTT